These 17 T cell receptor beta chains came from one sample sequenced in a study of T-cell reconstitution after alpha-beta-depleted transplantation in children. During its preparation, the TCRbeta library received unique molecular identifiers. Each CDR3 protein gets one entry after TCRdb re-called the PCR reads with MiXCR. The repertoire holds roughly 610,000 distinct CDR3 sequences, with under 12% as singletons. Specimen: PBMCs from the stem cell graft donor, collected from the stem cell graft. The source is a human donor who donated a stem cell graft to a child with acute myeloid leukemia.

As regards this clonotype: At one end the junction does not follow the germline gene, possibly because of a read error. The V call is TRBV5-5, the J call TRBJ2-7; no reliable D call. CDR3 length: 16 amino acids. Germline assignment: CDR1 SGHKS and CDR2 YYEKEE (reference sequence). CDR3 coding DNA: TGTGCCAGCAGCTTTCTATCGGGCGCTCCCGGTTACGAGCAGTGCTTC. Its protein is CASSFLSGAPGYEQCF.

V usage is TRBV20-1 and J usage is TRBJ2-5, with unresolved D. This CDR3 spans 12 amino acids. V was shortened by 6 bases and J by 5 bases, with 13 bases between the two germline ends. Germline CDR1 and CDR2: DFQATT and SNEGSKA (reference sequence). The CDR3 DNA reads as TGCAGTGCCCCCGAGGAGTTGGAGACCCAGTACTTC. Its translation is CSAPEELETQYF.

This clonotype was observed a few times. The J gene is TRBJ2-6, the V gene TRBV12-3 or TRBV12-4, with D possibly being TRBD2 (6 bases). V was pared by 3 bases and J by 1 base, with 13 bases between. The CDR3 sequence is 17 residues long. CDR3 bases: TGTGCCAGCAGTTTGAAAATCGGGGGATCTGGGGCCAACGTCCTGACTTTC. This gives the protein CASSLKIGGSGANVLTF.

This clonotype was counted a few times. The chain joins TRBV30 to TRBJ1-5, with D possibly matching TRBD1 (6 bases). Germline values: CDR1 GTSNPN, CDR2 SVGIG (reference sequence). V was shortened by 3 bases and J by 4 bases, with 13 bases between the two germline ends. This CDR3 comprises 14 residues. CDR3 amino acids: CAWSPGAANQPQHF. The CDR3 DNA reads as TGTGCCTGGAGCCCGGGGGCAGCGAATCAGCCCCAGCATTTT.

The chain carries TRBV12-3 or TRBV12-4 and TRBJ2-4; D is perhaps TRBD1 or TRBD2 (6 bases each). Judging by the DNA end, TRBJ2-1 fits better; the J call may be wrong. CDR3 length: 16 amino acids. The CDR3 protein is CASSVGGWAPKNIQFF. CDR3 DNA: TGTGCCAGCAGTGTAGGGGGGTGGGCGCCCAAAAACATTCAGTTCTTC.

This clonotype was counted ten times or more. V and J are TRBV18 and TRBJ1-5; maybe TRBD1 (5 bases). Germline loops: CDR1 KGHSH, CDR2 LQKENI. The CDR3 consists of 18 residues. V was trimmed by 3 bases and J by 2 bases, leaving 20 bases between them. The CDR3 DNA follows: TGTGCCAGCTCACCCCTCGGCAGGGTAAGGCTTTGCAATCAGCCCCAGCATTTT. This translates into CASSPLGRVRLCNQPQHF.

Here the CDR3 reads CASSKGQGGYNEQFF. The CDR3 DNA reads as TGTGCCAGCAGTAAAGGACAGGGAGGCTACAATGAGCAGTTCTTC. The chain is built from TRBV2 and TRBJ2-1, with 8 bases identical to TRBD1. Germline-derived CDR1 and CDR2 are SNHLY and FYNNEI. Trimming cost V 5 bases and J 3 bases; bases outside gene matches: 6. The CDR3 totals 15 residues.

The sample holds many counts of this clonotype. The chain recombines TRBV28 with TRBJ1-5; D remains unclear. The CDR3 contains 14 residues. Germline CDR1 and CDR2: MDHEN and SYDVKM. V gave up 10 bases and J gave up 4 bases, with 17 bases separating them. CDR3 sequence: CATTPHRFNQPQHF. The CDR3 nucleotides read TGTGCCACCACCCCCCACAGATTTAATCAGCCCCAGCATTTT.

The DNA for the CDR3 is TGTGCCAGCAGCATCGGACAGGCGACTACCCTCCAAGAGACCCAGTACTTC. Protein sequence: CASSIGQATTLQETQYF. The chain is built from TRBV5-5 and TRBJ2-5; 7 bases are shared with TRBD1. The V segment lost 4 bases and the J segment 1 base; nucleotides outside the gene matches: 13. The CDR3 sequence is 17 residues long. The germline CDR1 and CDR2 sequences are SGHKS and YYEKEE (reference sequence). The variable domain in full, completed from reference TRBV5-5 and TRBJ2-5, reads DAGVTQSPTHLIKTRGQQVTLRCSPISGHKSVSWYQQVLGQGPQFIFQYYEKEERGRGNFPDRFSARQFPNYSSELNVNALLLGDSALYLCASSIGQATTLQETQYFGPGTRLLVL.

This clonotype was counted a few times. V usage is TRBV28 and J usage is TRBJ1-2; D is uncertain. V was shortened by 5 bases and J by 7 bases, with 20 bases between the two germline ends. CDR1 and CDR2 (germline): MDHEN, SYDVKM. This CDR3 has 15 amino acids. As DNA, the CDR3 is TGTGCCAGCAGTCTAGAAGTCCTCCCCGGCGGTGGCTACACCTTC. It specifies CASSLEVLPGGGYTF.

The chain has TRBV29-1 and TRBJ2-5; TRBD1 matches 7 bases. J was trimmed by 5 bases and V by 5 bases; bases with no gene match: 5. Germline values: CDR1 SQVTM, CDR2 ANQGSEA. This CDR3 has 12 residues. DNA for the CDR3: TGCAGCGTTTCACAGGGGCTCGAGACCCAGTACTTC. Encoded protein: CSVSQGLETQYF. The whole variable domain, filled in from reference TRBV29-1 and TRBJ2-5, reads SAVISQKPSRDICQRGTSLTIQCQVDSQVTMMFWYRQQPGQSLTLIATANQGSEATYESGFVIDKFPISRPNLTFSTLTVSNMSPEDSSIYLCSVSQGLETQYFGPGTRLLVL.

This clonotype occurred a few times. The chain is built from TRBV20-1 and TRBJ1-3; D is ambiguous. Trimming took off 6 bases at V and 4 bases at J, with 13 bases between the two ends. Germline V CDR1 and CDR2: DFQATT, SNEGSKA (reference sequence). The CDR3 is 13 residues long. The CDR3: CSAPVVSGNTIYF. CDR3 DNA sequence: TGCAGTGCCCCGGTGGTGTCCGGAAACACCATATATTTT.

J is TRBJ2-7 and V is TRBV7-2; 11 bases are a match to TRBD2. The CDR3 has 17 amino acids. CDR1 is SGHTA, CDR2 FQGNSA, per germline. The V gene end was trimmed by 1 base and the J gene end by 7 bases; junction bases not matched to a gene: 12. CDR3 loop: CASSLGRSGRVLGEQYF. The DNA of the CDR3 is TGTGCCAGCAGCTTAGGCCGTAGCGGGAGGGTCCTAGGGGAGCAGTACTTC. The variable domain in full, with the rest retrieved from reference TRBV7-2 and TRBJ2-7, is GAGVSQSPSNKVTEKGKDVELRCDPISGHTALYWYRQSLGQGLEFLIYFQGNSAPDKSGLPSDRFSAERTGGSVSTLTIQRTQQEDSAVYLCASSLGRSGRVLGEQYFGPGTRLTVT.

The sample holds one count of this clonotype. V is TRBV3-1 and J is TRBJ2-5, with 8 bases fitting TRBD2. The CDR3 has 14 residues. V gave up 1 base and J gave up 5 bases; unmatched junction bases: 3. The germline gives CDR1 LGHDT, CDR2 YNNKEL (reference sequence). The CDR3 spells CASSQGGLAETQYF. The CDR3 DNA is TGTGCCAGCAGCCAAGGTGGACTAGCCGAGACCCAGTACTTC.

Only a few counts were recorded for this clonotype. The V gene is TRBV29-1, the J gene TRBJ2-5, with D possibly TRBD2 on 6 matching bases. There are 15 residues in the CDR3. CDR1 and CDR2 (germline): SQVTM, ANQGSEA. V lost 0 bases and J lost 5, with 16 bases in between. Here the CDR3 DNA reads TGCAGCGTTGAAGATCTTCGCGGGGCATGGGAGACCCAGTACTTC. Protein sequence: CSVEDLRGAWETQYF.

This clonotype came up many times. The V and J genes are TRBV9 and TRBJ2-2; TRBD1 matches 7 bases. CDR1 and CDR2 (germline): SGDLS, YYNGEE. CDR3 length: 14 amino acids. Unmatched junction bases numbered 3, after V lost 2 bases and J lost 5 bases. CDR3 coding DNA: TGTGCCAGCAGCGTCTCAGGGGGAACCGGGGAGCTGTTTTTT. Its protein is CASSVSGGTGELFF.

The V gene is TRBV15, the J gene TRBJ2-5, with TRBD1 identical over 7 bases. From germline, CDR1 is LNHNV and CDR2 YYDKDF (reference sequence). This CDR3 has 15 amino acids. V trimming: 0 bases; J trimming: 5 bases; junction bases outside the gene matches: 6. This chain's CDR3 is CATSRDPTGVETQYF. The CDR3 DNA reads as TGTGCCACCAGCAGAGATCCTACAGGGGTGGAGACCCAGTACTTC.